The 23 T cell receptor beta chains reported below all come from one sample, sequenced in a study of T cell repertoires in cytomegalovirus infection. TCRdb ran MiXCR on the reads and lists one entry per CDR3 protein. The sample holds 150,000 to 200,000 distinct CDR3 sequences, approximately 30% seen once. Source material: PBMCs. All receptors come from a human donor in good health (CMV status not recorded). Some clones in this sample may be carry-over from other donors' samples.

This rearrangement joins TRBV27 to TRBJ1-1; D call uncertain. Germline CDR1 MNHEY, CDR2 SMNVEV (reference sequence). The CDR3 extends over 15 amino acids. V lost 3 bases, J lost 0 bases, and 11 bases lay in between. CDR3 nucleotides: TGTGCCAGCAGTTTGTCCCCGGGGTTGAACACTGAAGCTTTCTTT. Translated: CASSLSPGLNTEAFF.

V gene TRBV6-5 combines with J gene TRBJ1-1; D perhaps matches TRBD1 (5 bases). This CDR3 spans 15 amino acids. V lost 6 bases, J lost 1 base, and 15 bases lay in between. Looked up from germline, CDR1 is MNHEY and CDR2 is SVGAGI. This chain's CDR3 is CASRLARGTNTEAFF. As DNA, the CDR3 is TGTGCCAGCAGACTCGCCCGGGGGACGAACACTGAAGCTTTCTTT.

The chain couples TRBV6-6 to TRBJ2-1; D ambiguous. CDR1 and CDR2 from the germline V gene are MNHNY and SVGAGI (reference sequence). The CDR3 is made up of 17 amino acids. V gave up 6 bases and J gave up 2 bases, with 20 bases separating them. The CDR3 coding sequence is TGTGCCAGCAGCTATTTAGGGATCTCCGGCCCCTACAATGAGCAGTTCTTC. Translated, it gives CASSYLGISGPYNEQFF.

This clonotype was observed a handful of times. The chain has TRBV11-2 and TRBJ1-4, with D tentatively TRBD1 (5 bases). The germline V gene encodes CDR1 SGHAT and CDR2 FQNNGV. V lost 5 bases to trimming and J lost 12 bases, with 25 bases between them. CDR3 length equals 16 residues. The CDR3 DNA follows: TGTGCCAGCAGCGTTTTGTCAGGGACGGCACTCCCTCAACTGTTTTTT. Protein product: CASSVLSGTALPQLFF. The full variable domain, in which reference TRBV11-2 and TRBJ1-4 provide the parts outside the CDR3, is EAGVAQSPRYKIIEKRQSVAFWCNPISGHATLYWYQQILGQGPKLLIQFQNNGVVDDSQLPKDRFSAERLKGVDSTLKIQPAKLEDSAVYLCASSVLSGTALPQLFFGSGTQLSVL.

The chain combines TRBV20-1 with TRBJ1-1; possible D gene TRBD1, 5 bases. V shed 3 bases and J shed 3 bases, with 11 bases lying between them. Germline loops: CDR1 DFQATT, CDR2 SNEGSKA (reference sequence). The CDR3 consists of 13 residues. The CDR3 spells CSASNTRDTEAFF. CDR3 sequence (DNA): TGCAGTGCTAGTAATACCAGGGACACTGAAGCTTTCTTT.

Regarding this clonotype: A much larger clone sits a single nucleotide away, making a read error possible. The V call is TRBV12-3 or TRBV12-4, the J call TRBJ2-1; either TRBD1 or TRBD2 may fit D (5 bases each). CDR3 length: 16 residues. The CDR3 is CASSFGGPVSYNEHFF. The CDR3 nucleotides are TGTGCCAGCAGTTTTGGGGGACCCGTTTCCTACAATGAGCATTTCTTC.

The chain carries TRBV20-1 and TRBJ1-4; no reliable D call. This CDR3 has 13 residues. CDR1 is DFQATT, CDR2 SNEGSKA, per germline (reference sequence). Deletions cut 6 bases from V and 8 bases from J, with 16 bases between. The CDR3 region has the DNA TGCAGTGCCATAGAACGGGAAGGGGAAAAACTGTTTTTT. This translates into CSAIEREGEKLFF.

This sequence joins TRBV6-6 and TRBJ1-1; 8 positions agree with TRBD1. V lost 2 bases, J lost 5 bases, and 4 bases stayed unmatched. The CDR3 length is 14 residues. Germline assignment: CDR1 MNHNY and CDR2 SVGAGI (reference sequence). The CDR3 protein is CASSYAGGETEAFF. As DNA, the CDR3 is TGTGCCAGCAGTTACGCAGGGGGCGAGACTGAAGCTTTCTTT.

CDR3 DNA sequence: TGTGCCAGCGGTTCACAGCGCCTTGAAAAACTGTTTTTT. Amino acid sequence: CASGSQRLEKLFF. The J gene is TRBJ1-4, the V gene TRBV7-6; no firm D call. Per germline, CDR1 SGHVS and CDR2 FNYEAQ. CDR3 size: 13 residues. Trimming shortened V by 8 bases and J by 7 bases, and 14 bases separated the two germline ends. The entire variable domain, with the rest obtained from reference TRBV7-6 and TRBJ1-4, is as follows: GAGVSQSPRYKVTKRGQDVALRCDPISGHVSLYWYRQALGQGPEFLTYFNYEAQQDKSGLPNDRFSAERPEGSISTLTIQRTEQRDSAMYRCASGSQRLEKLFFGSGTQLSVL.

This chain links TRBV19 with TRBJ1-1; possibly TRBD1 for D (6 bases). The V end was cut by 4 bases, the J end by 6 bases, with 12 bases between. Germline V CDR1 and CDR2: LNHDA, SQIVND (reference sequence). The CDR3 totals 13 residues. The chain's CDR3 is CASSTTGGSEAFF. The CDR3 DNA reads TGTGCCAGTAGTACGACAGGTGGCTCTGAAGCTTTCTTT. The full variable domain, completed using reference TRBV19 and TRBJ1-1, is DGGITQSPKYLFRKEGQNVTLSCEQNLNHDAMYWYRQDPGQGLRLIYYSQIVNDFQKGDIAEGYSVSREKKESFPLTVTSAQKNPTAFYLCASSTTGGSEAFFGQGTRLTVV.

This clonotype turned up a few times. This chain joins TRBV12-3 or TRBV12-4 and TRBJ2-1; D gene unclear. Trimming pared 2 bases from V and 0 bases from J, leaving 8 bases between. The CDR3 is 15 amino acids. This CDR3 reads CASSLQANSYNEQFF. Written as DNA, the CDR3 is TGTGCCAGCAGTTTACAGGCCAACTCCTACAATGAGCAGTTCTTC.

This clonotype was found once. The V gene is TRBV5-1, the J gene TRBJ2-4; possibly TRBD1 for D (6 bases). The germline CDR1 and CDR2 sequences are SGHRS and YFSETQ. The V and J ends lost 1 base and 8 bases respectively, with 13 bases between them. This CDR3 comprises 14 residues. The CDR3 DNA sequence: TGCGCCAGCAGCTTGCGACAGGTGGGCGACATTCAGTACTTC. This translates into CASSLRQVGDIQYF. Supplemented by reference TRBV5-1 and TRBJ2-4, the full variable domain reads KAGVTQTPRYLIKTRGQQVTLSCSPISGHRSVSWYQQTPGQGLQFLFEYFSETQRNKGNFPGRFSGRQFSNSRSEMNVSTLELGDSALYLCASSLRQVGDIQYFGAGTRLSVL.

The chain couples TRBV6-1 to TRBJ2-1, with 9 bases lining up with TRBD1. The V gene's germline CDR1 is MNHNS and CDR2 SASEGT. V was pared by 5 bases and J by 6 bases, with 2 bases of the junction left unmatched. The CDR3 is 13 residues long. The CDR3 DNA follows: TGTGCCAGCAGTTCGGGACAGGGCAATGAGCAGTTCTTC. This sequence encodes CASSSGQGNEQFF.

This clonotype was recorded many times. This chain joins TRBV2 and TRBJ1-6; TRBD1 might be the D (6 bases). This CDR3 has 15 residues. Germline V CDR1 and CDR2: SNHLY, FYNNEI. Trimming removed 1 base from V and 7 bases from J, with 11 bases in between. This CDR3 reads CASSEGQGRNSPLHF. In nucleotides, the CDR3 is TGTGCCAGCAGTGAAGGTCAGGGGAGGAATTCACCCCTCCACTTT. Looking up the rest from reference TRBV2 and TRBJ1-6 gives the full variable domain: EPEVTQTPSHQVTQMGQEVILRCVPISNHLYFYWYRQILGQKVEFLVSFYNNEISEKSEIFDDQFSVERPDGSNFTLKIRSTKLEDSAMYFCASSEGQGRNSPLHFGNGTRLTVT.

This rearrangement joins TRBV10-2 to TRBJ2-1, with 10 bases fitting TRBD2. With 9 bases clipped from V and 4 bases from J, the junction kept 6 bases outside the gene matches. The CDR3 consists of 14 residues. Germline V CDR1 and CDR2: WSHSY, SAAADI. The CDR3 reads CASLAGATYNEQFF. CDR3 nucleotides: TGCGCCAGTCTAGCGGGGGCCACATACAATGAGCAGTTCTTC.

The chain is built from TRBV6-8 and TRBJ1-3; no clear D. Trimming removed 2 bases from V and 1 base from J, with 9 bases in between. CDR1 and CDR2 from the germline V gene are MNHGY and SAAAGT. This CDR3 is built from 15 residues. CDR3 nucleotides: TGTGCCAGCAGTTACGGTGGAGTTTCTGGAAACACCATATATTTT. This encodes CASSYGGVSGNTIYF.

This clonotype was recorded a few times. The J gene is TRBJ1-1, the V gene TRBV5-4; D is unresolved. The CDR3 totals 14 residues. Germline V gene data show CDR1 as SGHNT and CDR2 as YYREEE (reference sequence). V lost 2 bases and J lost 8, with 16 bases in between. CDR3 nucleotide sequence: TGTGCCAGCAGCTTAACATCAGGTTTTGACGAAGCTTTCTTT. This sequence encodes CASSLTSGFDEAFF. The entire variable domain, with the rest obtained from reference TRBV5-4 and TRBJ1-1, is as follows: ETGVTQSPTHLIKTRGQQVTLRCSSQSGHNTVSWYQQALGQGPQFIFQYYREEENGRGNFPPRFSGLQFPNYSSELNVNALELDDSALYLCASSLTSGFDEAFFGQGTRLTVV.

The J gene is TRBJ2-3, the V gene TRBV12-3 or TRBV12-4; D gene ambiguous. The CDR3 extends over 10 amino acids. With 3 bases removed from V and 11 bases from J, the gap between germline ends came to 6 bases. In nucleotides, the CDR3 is TGTGCCAGCAGTTTCCATATGCAGTATTTT. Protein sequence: CASSFHMQYF.

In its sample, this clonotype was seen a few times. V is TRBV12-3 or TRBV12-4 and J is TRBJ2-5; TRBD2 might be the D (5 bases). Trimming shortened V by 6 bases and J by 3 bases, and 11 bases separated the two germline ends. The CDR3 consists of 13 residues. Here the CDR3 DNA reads TGTGCCAGCAGCCTTACTAGTGAAGAGACCCAGTACTTC. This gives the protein CASSLTSEETQYF.

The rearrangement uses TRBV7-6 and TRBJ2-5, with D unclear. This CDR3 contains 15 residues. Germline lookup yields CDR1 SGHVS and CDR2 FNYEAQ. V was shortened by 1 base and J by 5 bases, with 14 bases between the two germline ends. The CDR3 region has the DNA TGTGCCAGCAGCTTAGAATCCCAGATCGGGGAGACCCAGTACTTC. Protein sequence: CASSLESQIGETQYF. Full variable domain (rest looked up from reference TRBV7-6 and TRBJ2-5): GAGVSQSPRYKVTKRGQDVALRCDPISGHVSLYWYRQALGQGPEFLTYFNYEAQQDKSGLPNDRFSAERPEGSISTLTIQRTEQRDSAMYRCASSLESQIGETQYFGPGTRLLVL.

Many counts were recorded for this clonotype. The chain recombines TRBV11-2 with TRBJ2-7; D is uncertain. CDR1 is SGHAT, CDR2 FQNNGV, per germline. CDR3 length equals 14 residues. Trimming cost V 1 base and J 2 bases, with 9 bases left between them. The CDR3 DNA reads TGTGCCAGCAGCTTAGGTCAGAAACCCTACGAGCAGTACTTC. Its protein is CASSLGQKPYEQYF.

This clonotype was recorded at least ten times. The CDR3, as DNA: TGTGCCAGCAGCCTTACCCGGGACGGGGAGCTGTTTTTT. It is translated as CASSLTRDGELFF. The chain recombines TRBV12-3 or TRBV12-4 with TRBJ2-2; a weak D match, TRBD2 (5 bases). The length of the CDR3 is 13 residues. V lost 6 bases and J 7 bases, leaving 12 bases between the germline ends.

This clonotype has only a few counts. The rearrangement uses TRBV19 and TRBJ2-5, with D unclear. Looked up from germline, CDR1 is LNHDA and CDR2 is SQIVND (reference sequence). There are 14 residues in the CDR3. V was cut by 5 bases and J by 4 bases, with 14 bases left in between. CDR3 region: CASSSGRMRETQYF. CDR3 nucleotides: TGTGCCAGTAGTTCGGGCCGAATGCGAGAGACCCAGTACTTC.